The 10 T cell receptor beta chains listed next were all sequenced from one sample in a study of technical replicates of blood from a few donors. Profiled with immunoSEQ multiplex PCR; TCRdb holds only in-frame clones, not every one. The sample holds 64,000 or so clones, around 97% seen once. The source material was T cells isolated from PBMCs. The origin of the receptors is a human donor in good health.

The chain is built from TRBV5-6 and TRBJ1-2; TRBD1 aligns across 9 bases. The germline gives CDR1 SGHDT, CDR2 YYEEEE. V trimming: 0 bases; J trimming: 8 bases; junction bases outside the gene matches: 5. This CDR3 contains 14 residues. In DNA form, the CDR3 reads TGTGCCAGCAGCTTGGGGGACAGGGATAGAGGCTACACCTTC. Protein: CASSLGDRDRGYTF. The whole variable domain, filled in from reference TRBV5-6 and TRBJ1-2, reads DAGVTQSPTHLIKTRGQQVTLRCSPKSGHDTVSWYQQALGQGPQFIFQYYEEEERQRGNFPDRFSGHQFPNYSSELNVNALLLGDSALYLCASSLGDRDRGYTFGSGTRLTVV.

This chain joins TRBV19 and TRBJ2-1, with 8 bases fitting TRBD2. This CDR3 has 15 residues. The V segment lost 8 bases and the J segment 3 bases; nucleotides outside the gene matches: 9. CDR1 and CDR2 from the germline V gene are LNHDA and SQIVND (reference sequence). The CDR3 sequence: CASALSSGNYNEQFF. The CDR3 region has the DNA TGTGCCAGTGCCCTGAGTAGCGGGAACTACAATGAGCAGTTCTTC. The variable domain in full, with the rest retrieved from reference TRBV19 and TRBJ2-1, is DGGITQSPKYLFRKEGQNVTLSCEQNLNHDAMYWYRQDPGQGLRLIYYSQIVNDFQKGDIAEGYSVSREKKESFPLTVTSAQKNPTAFYLCASALSSGNYNEQFFGPGTRLTVL.

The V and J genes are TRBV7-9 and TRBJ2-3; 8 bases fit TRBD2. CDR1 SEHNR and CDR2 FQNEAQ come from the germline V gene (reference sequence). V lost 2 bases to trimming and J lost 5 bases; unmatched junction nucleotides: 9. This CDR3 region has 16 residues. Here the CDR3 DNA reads TGTGCCAGCAGCTTATGGGTGACTAGCGCTGGAGATACGCAGTATTTT. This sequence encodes CASSLWVTSAGDTQYF. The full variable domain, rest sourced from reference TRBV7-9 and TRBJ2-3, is DTGVSQNPRHKITKRGQNVTFRCDPISEHNRLYWYRQTLGQGPEFLTYFQNEAQLEKSRLLSDRFSAERPKGSFSTLEIQRTEQGDSAMYLCASSLWVTSAGDTQYFGPGTRLTVL.

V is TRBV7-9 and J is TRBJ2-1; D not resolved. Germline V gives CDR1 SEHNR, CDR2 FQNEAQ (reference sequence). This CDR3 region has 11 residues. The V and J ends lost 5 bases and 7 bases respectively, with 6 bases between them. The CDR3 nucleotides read TGTGCCAGCAGCCTACTTAATGAGCAGTTCTTC. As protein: CASSLLNEQFF.

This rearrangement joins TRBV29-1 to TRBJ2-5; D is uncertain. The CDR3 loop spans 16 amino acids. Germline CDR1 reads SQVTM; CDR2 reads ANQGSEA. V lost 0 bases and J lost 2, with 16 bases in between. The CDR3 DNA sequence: TGCAGCGTTGAAGATGGCGGCGCGGCATTTCAAGAGACCCAGTACTTC. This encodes CSVEDGGAAFQETQYF.

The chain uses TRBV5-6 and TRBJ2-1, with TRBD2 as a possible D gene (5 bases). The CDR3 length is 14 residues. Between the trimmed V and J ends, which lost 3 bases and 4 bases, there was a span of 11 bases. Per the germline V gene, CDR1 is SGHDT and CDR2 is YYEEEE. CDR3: CASSYPAGYNEQFF. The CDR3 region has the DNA TGTGCCAGCAGCTACCCGGCGGGTTACAATGAGCAGTTCTTC.

The CDR3 coding sequence is TGTGCCGGCCGAGCAGGGGATGGAAACACCATATATTTT. It is translated as CAGRAGDGNTIYF. This chain links TRBV2 with TRBJ1-3, with a tentative D call TRBD1 (6 bases). CDR3 length: 13 amino acids. V lost 11 bases and J 3 bases, leaving 14 bases between the germline ends. The germline CDR1 and CDR2 sequences are SNHLY and FYNNEI.

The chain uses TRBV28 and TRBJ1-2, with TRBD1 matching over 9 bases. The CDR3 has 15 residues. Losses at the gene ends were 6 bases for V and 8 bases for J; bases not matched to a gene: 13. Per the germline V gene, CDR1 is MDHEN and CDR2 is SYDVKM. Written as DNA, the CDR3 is TGTGCCAGCAGCCCGGACAGGGGCGGTGATAGGGGCTACACCTTC. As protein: CASSPDRGGDRGYTF.

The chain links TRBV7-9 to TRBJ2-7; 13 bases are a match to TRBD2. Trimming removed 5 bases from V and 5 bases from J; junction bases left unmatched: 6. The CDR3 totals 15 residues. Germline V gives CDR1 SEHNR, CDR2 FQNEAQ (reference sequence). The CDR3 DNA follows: TGTGCCAGCAGCGACGGACTAGCGGGAGTCCACGAGCAGTACTTC. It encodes CASSDGLAGVHEQYF.

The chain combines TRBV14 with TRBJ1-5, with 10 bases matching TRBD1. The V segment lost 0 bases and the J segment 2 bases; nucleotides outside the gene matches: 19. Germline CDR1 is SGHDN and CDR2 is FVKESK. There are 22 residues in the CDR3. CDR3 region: CASSQDTPRQGAGYEGNQPQHF. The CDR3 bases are TGTGCCAGCAGCCAAGATACCCCCCGACAGGGGGCGGGTTATGAGGGCAATCAGCCCCAGCATTTT.